These 18 T cell receptor beta chains originate from one sample sequenced in a study of cytomegalovirus exposure and HLA in healthy donors. PCR used 60 Vbeta primers and 13 Jbeta primers. Only in-frame clones appear in the TCRdb table, and some are missing; sequencing was by immunoSEQ multiplex PCR. This table has under 250,000 clones, 78% appearing once. Input material: PBMCs. All receptors come from a boy aged 5-17 years in good health and CMV-seronegative.

V usage is TRBV11-2 and J usage is TRBJ2-7; 8 bases line up with TRBD1. The CDR3 is made up of 17 amino acids. Germline V gene data show CDR1 as SGHAT and CDR2 as FQNNGV. The junction had 15 bases not matched to a gene; V was cut back by 2 bases and J by 6 bases. CDR3 region: CASSLSPSGTGLGEQYF. The CDR3 DNA reads TGTGCCAGCAGCTTAAGTCCCTCAGGGACAGGTTTGGGCGAGCAGTACTTC.

The rearrangement links TRBV11-2 to TRBJ2-1; D is perhaps TRBD2 (7 bases). The germline gives CDR1 SGHAT, CDR2 FQNNGV. The CDR3 is 12 amino acids. Trimming removed 5 bases from V and 10 bases from J, with 12 bases in between. CDR3 residues: CASSGGAEEQFF. The CDR3 nucleotides read TGTGCCAGCAGCGGGGGGGCGGAAGAGCAGTTCTTC.

CDR3 sequence reads: CASSLRGQGALYEQYF. The DNA of the CDR3 is TGTGCCAGTAGTCTCCGCGGGCAGGGGGCCTTATACGAGCAGTACTTC. The rearrangement uses TRBV19 and TRBJ2-7; 8 nucleotides align to TRBD1. J gave up 4 bases and V 5 bases, and 13 bases lay outside the gene matches. Germline CDR1 and CDR2: LNHDA and SQIVND (reference sequence). The CDR3 consists of 16 residues.

About this clone: Compared with germline, one end of the junction differs, possibly owing to a read error. V gene TRBV10-3 combines with J gene TRBJ1-4, with D possibly matching TRBD1 (6 bases). CDR3 length: 13 residues. Per germline, CDR1 ENHRY and CDR2 SYGVKD. The CDR3: CAISENPQGTVNF. In DNA form, the CDR3 reads TGTGCCATCAGTGAGAACCCACAGGGTACGGTCAATTTT.

This chain joins TRBV2 and TRBJ2-7; TRBD1 agrees at 7 bases. There are 13 residues in the CDR3. The junction had 5 bases not matched to a gene; V was cut back by 6 bases and J by 3 bases. Germline V gives CDR1 SNHLY, CDR2 FYNNEI. The chain's CDR3 is CASRTGFNYEQYF. The CDR3 nucleotides are TGTGCCAGCAGGACAGGGTTTAACTACGAGCAGTACTTC.

V is TRBV14 and J is TRBJ2-2, with 11 bases identical to TRBD2. The V gene's germline CDR1 is SGHDN and CDR2 FVKESK. With V trimmed by 4 bases and J by 4 bases, 5 bases remained unmatched. This CDR3 comprises 16 residues. CDR3 nucleotide sequence: TGTGCCAGCAGCCCCGGAGGACTAGCGGGCACCGGGGAGCTGTTTTTT. Protein: CASSPGGLAGTGELFF.

The chain employs TRBV18 and TRBJ2-4, with TRBD1 as a possible D gene (5 bases). This CDR3 has 18 amino acids. Deletions cut 2 bases from V and 3 bases from J, with 20 bases between. The germline CDR1 and CDR2 sequences are KGHSH and LQKENI. CDR3 region: CASSPRGPSPIVKNIQYF. CDR3 DNA: TGTGCCAGCTCACCAAGGGGCCCATCACCCATAGTCAAAAACATTCAGTACTTC. Full variable domain (outside the CDR3, taken from reference TRBV18 and TRBJ2-4): NAGVMQNPRHLVRRRGQEARLRCSPMKGHSHVYWYRQLPEEGLKFMVYLQKENIIDESGMPKERFSAEFPKEGPSILRIQQVVRGDSAAYFCASSPRGPSPIVKNIQYFGAGTRLSVL.

The chain combines TRBV5-4 with TRBJ2-6, with a possible D match to TRBD2 (6 bases). The germline gives CDR1 SGHNT, CDR2 YYREEE (reference sequence). The CDR3 is 16 amino acids. V was shortened by 4 bases and J by 0 bases, with 11 bases between the two germline ends. CDR3 sequence reads: CASSPGGYSGANVLTF. For the CDR3, the DNA is TGTGCCAGCAGCCCCGGAGGGTACTCTGGGGCCAACGTCCTGACTTTC.

The chain employs TRBV27 and TRBJ2-3; 9 bases are a match to TRBD2. Germline assignment: CDR1 MNHEY and CDR2 SMNVEV (reference sequence). V was pared by 6 bases and J by 8 bases, with 3 bases of the junction left unmatched. This CDR3 has 12 residues. The CDR3 loop is CASSLAGSTQYF. In DNA, the CDR3 is TGTGCCAGCAGCCTAGCGGGGAGTACGCAGTATTTT.

The J gene is TRBJ1-2, the V gene TRBV4-1; D might be TRBD1 (5 bases). CDR1 and CDR2 from the germline V gene are MGHRA and YSYEKL. V dropped 1 base and J dropped 10 bases, with 10 bases sitting between them. This CDR3 comprises 12 residues. CDR3 amino acids: CASSQGGGIYTF. CDR3 DNA sequence: TGCGCCAGCAGCCAAGGTGGGGGGATCTACACCTTC.

This sequence joins TRBV4-1 and TRBJ2-5; perhaps TRBD2 as D (6 bases). Germline lookup yields CDR1 MGHRA and CDR2 YSYEKL. Between the trimmed V and J ends, which lost 1 base and 4 bases, there was a span of 13 bases. The CDR3 runs 15 residues. The CDR3 reads CASSQVDSRGETQYF. The CDR3 region has the DNA TGCGCCAGCAGCCAAGTCGACTCGCGGGGAGAGACCCAGTACTTC.

The gene calls are TRBV4-2 and TRBJ2-5; 11 bases are a match to TRBD2. Germline trimming cut 0 bases from V and 2 bases from J; bases unmatched to any gene: 2. The CDR3 sequence is 16 residues long. Per germline, CDR1 LGHNA and CDR2 YNFKEQ. CDR3 nucleotide sequence: TGTGCCAGCAGCCAAGATAGCGGGGGGGAACAAGAGACCCAGTACTTC. This sequence encodes CASSQDSGGEQETQYF.

The chain carries TRBV27 and TRBJ2-7; TRBD2 agrees at 9 bases. The CDR3 contains 14 residues. Germline CDR1 reads MNHEY; CDR2 reads SMNVEV (reference sequence). Trimming cost V 3 bases and J 4 bases; bases outside gene matches: 4. CDR3 residues: CASSFRGLAYEQYF. The CDR3 coding sequence is TGTGCCAGCAGTTTTAGGGGACTAGCTTACGAGCAGTACTTC.

The chain is built from TRBV4-2 and TRBJ2-2; 7 bases are shared with TRBD2. This CDR3 spans 16 amino acids. J gave up 7 bases and V 1 base, and 9 bases lay outside the gene matches. Germline assignment: CDR1 LGHNA and CDR2 YNFKEQ. CDR3 region: CASSQGGLAGGGELFF. The CDR3 nucleotides read TGTGCCAGCAGCCAAGGCGGCTTAGCGGGCGGCGGGGAGCTGTTTTTT.

For this clone: The same CDR3 arises from other DNA sequences in this sample as well. V usage is TRBV7-9 and J usage is TRBJ2-1; D perhaps matches TRBD2 (6 bases). Trimming cost V 3 bases and J 0 bases, with 9 bases left between them. The V gene's germline CDR1 is SEHNR and CDR2 FQNEAQ (reference sequence). The CDR3 is made up of 15 amino acids. CDR3 residues: CASSFSGGSYNEQFF. The CDR3 DNA follows: TGTGCCAGCAGCTTTAGCGGTGGCTCCTACAATGAGCAGTTCTTC.

The V call is TRBV7-8, the J call TRBJ1-5, with 7 bases matching TRBD1. Unmatched junction bases numbered 3, after V lost 5 bases and J lost 5 bases. CDR1 SGHVS and CDR2 FQNEAQ come from the germline V gene. The CDR3 spans 13 residues. DNA for the CDR3: TGTGCCAGCAGCCCCACAGGGGATCAGCCCCAGCATTTT. It codes for CASSPTGDQPQHF.

The rearrangement uses TRBV11-3 and TRBJ1-3, with D possibly TRBD1 on 5 matching bases. Germline V gene sequence: CDR1 SGHNT, CDR2 YENEEA. CDR3 length equals 14 residues. V lost 5 bases, J lost 2 bases, and 10 bases lay in between. The CDR3 DNA sequence: TGTGCCAGCAGCCTACGGGGGGCTGGAAACACCATATATTTT. Its protein product is CASSLRGAGNTIYF.

The CDR3 protein is CASEAEGSPLHF. The CDR3 DNA reads TGTGCCAGCGAGGCGGAAGGTTCACCCCTCCACTTT. This rearrangement joins TRBV6-6 to TRBJ1-6; no clear D gene. V gave up 8 bases and J gave up 9 bases, with 11 bases separating them. The length of the CDR3 is 12 residues. Per the germline V gene, CDR1 is MNHNY and CDR2 is SVGAGI (reference sequence).